The 20 T cell receptor beta chains reported below all come from one sample, sequenced in a study of identical twins. TCRdb reprocessed the 5' RACE reads via MiXCR and lists one record per CDR3 protein. The sample includes approximately 680,000 distinct CDR3 sequences, 7.1% of them seen just once. The sample also formed part of further work on yellow fever vaccine responses in identical twins.

What was sequenced was PBMCs. Receptors were obtained from a woman aged 18 to 35 in good health.

Many counts were recorded for this clonotype. This chain connects TRBV14 to TRBJ2-5; D is unresolved. CDR3 length: 16 residues. Germline V gene data show CDR1 as SGHDN and CDR2 as FVKESK. The V and J ends lost 1 base and 2 bases respectively, with 14 bases between them. The CDR3 sequence is CASSQVLNPRQETQYF. The CDR3 DNA reads as TGTGCCAGCAGCCAAGTTCTCAACCCAAGACAAGAGACCCAGTACTTC. The full variable domain, rest sourced from reference TRBV14 and TRBJ2-5, is EAGVTQFPSHSVIEKGQTVTLRCDPISGHDNLYWYRRVMGKEIKFLLHFVKESKQDESGMPNNRFLAERTGGTYSTLKVQPAELEDSGVYFCASSQVLNPRQETQYFGPGTRLLVL.

The chain links TRBV7-2 to TRBJ2-2; TRBD1 matches 11 bases. After removal of 5 bases from V and 3 bases from J, the junction contained 2 bases not matched to a gene. Germline loops: CDR1 SGHTA, CDR2 FQGNSA. The CDR3 runs 15 residues. The CDR3, as DNA: TGTGCCAGCAGCCGGGACAGGGGGGACACCGGGGAGCTGTTTTTT. Its protein is CASSRDRGDTGELFF. Filled out from reference TRBV7-2 and TRBJ2-2, the complete variable domain reads GAGVSQSPSNKVTEKGKDVELRCDPISGHTALYWYRQSLGQGLEFLIYFQGNSAPDKSGLPSDRFSAERTGGSVSTLTIQRTQQEDSAVYLCASSRDRGDTGELFFGEGSRLTVL.

The genes are TRBV7-2 and TRBJ2-7; 8 bases align to TRBD2. V gave up 4 bases and J gave up 5 bases; unmatched junction bases: 16. The CDR3 spans 17 residues. Germline CDR1 SGHTA, CDR2 FQGNSA. CDR3 bases: TGTGCCAGCAGCTCCAGCTTCGGGAGCGGGAGAGACAACGAGCAGTACTTC. It encodes CASSSSFGSGRDNEQYF.

This clonotype was observed a handful of times. V usage is TRBV19 and J usage is TRBJ2-4; 11 nucleotides align to TRBD2. Germline V lookup: CDR1 LNHDA, CDR2 SQIVND (reference sequence). The CDR3 is 16 residues long. V lost 11 bases to trimming and J lost 1 base; unmatched junction nucleotides: 10. The CDR3 DNA reads as TGTGCCTCCCGTAGCGGGAGGGCCAAGGCCAAAAACATTCAGTACTTC. It yields the protein CASRSGRAKAKNIQYF. The full variable domain, its missing parts supplied by reference TRBV19 and TRBJ2-4, is DGGITQSPKYLFRKEGQNVTLSCEQNLNHDAMYWYRQDPGQGLRLIYYSQIVNDFQKGDIAEGYSVSREKKESFPLTVTSAQKNPTAFYLCASRSGRAKAKNIQYFGAGTRLSVL.

This sequence joins TRBV4-1 and TRBJ2-2, with TRBD1 as a possible D gene (6 bases). V was pared by 2 bases and J by 0 bases, with 10 bases between. Germline-derived CDR1 and CDR2 are MGHRA and YSYEKL. This CDR3 has 16 amino acids. CDR3 residues: CASSQLGQSNTGELFF. The CDR3 bases are TGCGCCAGCAGCCAACTAGGACAGTCGAACACCGGGGAGCTGTTTTTT.

This clonotype was seen a handful of times. The chain links TRBV5-1 to TRBJ2-1; TRBD2 might be the D (5 bases). This CDR3 is 16 amino acids long. Trimming stripped 4 bases from V and 3 bases from J, with 17 bases between. Germline CDR1 SGHRS, CDR2 YFSETQ. The chain's CDR3 is CASSPGVLMSYNEQFF. Here the CDR3 DNA reads TGCGCCAGCAGCCCCGGGGTGCTAATGAGCTACAATGAGCAGTTCTTC.

This clonotype was detected a few times. The V and J genes are TRBV27 and TRBJ1-1; 9 nucleotides match TRBD1. The CDR3 length is 14 residues. With 7 bases clipped from V and 1 base from J, the junction kept 4 bases outside the gene matches. Germline V gene sequence: CDR1 MNHEY, CDR2 SMNVEV (reference sequence). The CDR3, as DNA: TGTGCCAGCACCAGGGACAGGGCGAACACTGAAGCTTTCTTT. Its protein product is CASTRDRANTEAFF.

The genes are TRBV5-1 and TRBJ2-1, with TRBD1 as a possible D gene (5 bases). Trimming took off 4 bases at V and 5 bases at J, with 19 bases between the two ends. CDR1 SGHRS and CDR2 YFSETQ come from the germline V gene. CDR3 length: 16 amino acids. CDR3 nucleotides: TGCGCCAGCAGCCGACCGGTACGACAGACTCACAATGAGCAGTTCTTC. It yields the protein CASSRPVRQTHNEQFF.

There are a few counts of this clonotype. V usage is TRBV10-3 and J usage is TRBJ2-1; 10 positions match TRBD2. The V and J ends lost 0 bases and 7 bases, in that order; junction bases with no gene match: 3. Germline CDR1 is ENHRY and CDR2 is SYGVKD. This CDR3 is built from 15 residues. CDR3 in amino acids: CAISESVLAGNEQFF. CDR3 in DNA: TGTGCCATCAGTGAGTCTGTACTAGCGGGGAATGAGCAGTTCTTC.

V usage is TRBV20-1 and J usage is TRBJ2-7, with D possibly being TRBD2 (5 bases). The CDR3 sequence is 12 residues long. V lost 0 bases, J lost 6 bases, and 9 bases lay in between. Germline CDR1 DFQATT, CDR2 SNEGSKA (reference sequence). CDR3 nucleotide sequence: TGCAGTGCTAGAGACGGGGTGAGCGAGCAGTACTTC. Amino acid sequence: CSARDGVSEQYF.

This clonotype has ten or more counts. The chain couples TRBV29-1 to TRBJ2-3, with 7 positions matching TRBD1. The trim removed 7 bases at V and 4 bases at J, leaving 8 bases unmatched. The CDR3 is made up of 13 amino acids. Germline V CDR1 and CDR2: SQVTM, ANQGSEA. The CDR3 nucleotides read TGCAGCGCCATGACAGGGTTGGCAGATACGCAGTATTTT. Protein product: CSAMTGLADTQYF.

The rearrangement links TRBV20-1 to TRBJ2-4; D is possibly TRBD1 (5 bases). The CDR3 has 11 amino acids. The germline V and J ends were trimmed by 6 bases and 7 bases, with 10 bases remaining between them. CDR1 is DFQATT, CDR2 SNEGSKA, per germline (reference sequence). The CDR3 DNA follows: TGCAGTGCCATGGGGCAGAACATTCAGTACTTC. Its translation: CSAMGQNIQYF.

The sample holds many counts of this clonotype. V is TRBV11-1 and J is TRBJ2-5; D is possibly TRBD2 (7 bases). Trimming took off 2 bases at V and 2 bases at J, with 12 bases between the two ends. The CDR3 extends over 15 amino acids. CDR1 and CDR2 from the germline V gene are SGHAT and FQDESV (reference sequence). The CDR3 region is CASSLRGGSQETQYF. DNA of the CDR3: TGTGCCAGCAGCTTAAGGGGGGGTTCACAAGAGACCCAGTACTTC.

The chain is built from TRBV25-1 and TRBJ2-7; D possibly corresponds to TRBD1 (5 bases). The CDR3 length is 14 residues. V lost 7 bases to trimming and J lost 3 bases, with 16 bases between them. Germline V gene lookup returns CDR1 MGHDK and CDR2 SYGVNS. The CDR3 nucleotides are TGTGCCAGCAACCAGGGTGGCGCCAACTACGAGCAGTACTTC. It codes for CASNQGGANYEQYF.

V is TRBV12-3 or TRBV12-4 and J is TRBJ1-4; D uncertain. The V gene lost 2 bases and the J gene lost 8 bases, with 9 bases spanning the gap. The CDR3 totals 13 residues. CDR3 protein: CASSLTLREKLFF. The CDR3 DNA sequence: TGTGCCAGCAGTTTAACCTTGAGGGAAAAACTGTTTTTT.

This clonotype has at least ten counts. V is TRBV12-3 or TRBV12-4 and J is TRBJ2-2; no clear D. With 0 bases removed from V and 6 bases from J, the gap between germline ends came to 5 bases. The CDR3 has 13 amino acids. CDR3 amino acids: CASSLAAAGELFF. Here the CDR3 DNA reads TGTGCCAGCAGTTTAGCCGCCGCCGGGGAGCTGTTTTTT.

The CDR3 here is CSVQASGETQYF. CDR3 DNA: TGCAGCGTGCAAGCGTCGGGGGAGACCCAGTACTTC. This chain links TRBV29-1 with TRBJ2-5; a possible D gene is TRBD2 (5 bases). The CDR3 length is 12 residues. Germline values: CDR1 SQVTM, CDR2 ANQGSEA. The V gene lost 6 bases and the J gene lost 5 bases, with 13 bases spanning the gap. The full variable domain, completed using reference TRBV29-1 and TRBJ2-5, is SAVISQKPSRDICQRGTSLTIQCQVDSQVTMMFWYRQQPGQSLTLIATANQGSEATYESGFVIDKFPISRPNLTFSTLTVSNMSPEDSSIYLCSVQASGETQYFGPGTRLLVL.

This clonotype turned up a few times. The rearrangement uses TRBV20-1 and TRBJ2-5; TRBD2 matches at 9 bases. The CDR3 spans 15 residues. V shed 4 bases and J 6 bases; nucleotides not matched to a gene: 12. Germline CDR1 reads DFQATT; CDR2 reads SNEGSKA (reference sequence). CDR3 amino acids: CSAIPAGGLLKTQYF. The CDR3 DNA sequence: TGCAGTGCTATCCCGGCGGGGGGGCTTCTGAAGACCCAGTACTTC.

Notes on this clonotype: At one of its ends the junction is not consistent with the germline gene, which may arise from a read error. The CDR3 nucleotides are TGTGCCTGCAGCCGGACAGGGGGCTTCTCTAGCTCCTACAATGAGCAGTTCTTC. Its protein is CACSRTGGFSSSYNEQFF. The chain joins TRBV13 to TRBJ2-1, with 11 positions matching TRBD1. The CDR3 extends over 18 amino acids. Germline CDR1 PRHDT, CDR2 FYEKMQ (reference sequence).

J is TRBJ2-1 and V is TRBV7-2, with D possibly TRBD2 on 6 matching bases. Trimming removed 10 bases from V and 0 bases from J, with 16 bases in between. This CDR3 spans 15 amino acids. Germline-derived CDR1 and CDR2 are SGHTA and FQGNSA. CDR3 coding DNA: TGTGCCACCCGAGGTCCCGGGAGCTCCTACAATGAGCAGTTCTTC. Its translation is CATRGPGSSYNEQFF.